What follows describes a single T cell receptor (beta chain). This clonotype counts as large (0.1 to 1%). Its target antigen remains unknown. No base-level quality is on record; no much larger clone is a single base apart. These data are taken from a study. The sequencing machine was an Illumina MiSeq. Starting from the raw public reads, TCRdb applied fastp trimming at Q25, assembled clones with MiXCR and retained in-frame beta chains. Rows matching on CDR3 protein sequence are summarized as one entry with the most common DNA and genes. The sample has a few thousand distinct CDR3 sequences on record, about 9.3% of them singletons. The ten top clones hold approximately 5.8% of the sample. Trimming leaves V shorter by 7 bases and J shorter by 7 bases, with the junction holding 6 bases beyond the gene matches. The CDR3 has 13 amino acids, counting the end cysteine and phenylalanine. Only the CDR3 portion is preserved as DNA: 39 bases, with reading frame beginning at the first base. For CDR1 and CDR2, the germline V gene lists SQVTM and ANQGSEA.

Rearrangement joined TRBV29-1 to TRBJ2-1; 11 bases in the junction line up with TRBD2. Sequenced material: CD4+ T cells from synovial fluid. The TCR comes from a human donor with rheumatoid arthritis. DNA sequence: TGCAGCGCAACTAGCGGGAGTGGGAATGAGCAGTTCTTC. Translated, it reads CSATSGSGNEQFF.